These 8 T cell receptor beta chains originate from one sample sequenced in a study of cytomegalovirus exposure and HLA in healthy donors. Use of 60 Vbeta and 13 Jbeta primers characterized the PCR. Sequenced by immunoSEQ multiplex PCR; TCRdb stores in-frame clones only, minus some. The sample records fewer than 200,000 clones, roughly four fifths being singletons. Sequencing input: PBMCs. These TCRs come from a man aged 40-55 years in good health and CMV-seropositive.

The genes are TRBV18 and TRBJ1-4; 10 positions match TRBD1. The V and J ends lost 3 bases and 6 bases, in that order; junction bases with no gene match: 1. The CDR3 consists of 14 residues. CDR1 and CDR2 from the germline V gene are KGHSH and LQKENI. The CDR3 sequence is CASSPGTGDEKLFF. The CDR3 DNA sequence: TGTGCCAGCTCACCTGGGACAGGGGATGAAAAACTGTTTTTT.

This rearrangement joins TRBV19 to TRBJ2-3; TRBD1 matches at 8 bases. Germline CDR1 reads LNHDA; CDR2 reads SQIVND (reference sequence). Trimming took 2 bases from V and 1 from J; bases not matched to a gene: 2. The CDR3 covers 15 residues. DNA for the CDR3: TGTGCCAGTAGTATACCGGGACAGGGCACAGATACGCAGTATTTT. As protein: CASSIPGQGTDTQYF. Using reference TRBV19 and TRBJ2-3 for the parts outside the CDR3, the full variable domain is DGGITQSPKYLFRKEGQNVTLSCEQNLNHDAMYWYRQDPGQGLRLIYYSQIVNDFQKGDIAEGYSVSREKKESFPLTVTSAQKNPTAFYLCASSIPGQGTDTQYFGPGTRLTVL.

The V call is TRBV4-2, the J call TRBJ2-2; a weak D match, TRBD2 (6 bases). The CDR3 has 15 amino acids. Germline V gene sequence: CDR1 LGHNA, CDR2 YNFKEQ. V was pared by 0 bases and J by 6 bases, with 11 bases between. DNA of the CDR3: TGTGCCAGCAGCCAAGATGTGGGCGGGGCCGGGGAGCTGTTTTTT. Translation gives CASSQDVGGAGELFF.

This clone was seen a single time. The chain combines TRBV4-1 with TRBJ2-1, with D maybe TRBD1 (6 bases). Trimming shortened V by 3 bases and J by 0 bases, and 15 bases separated the two germline ends. CDR3 size: 17 residues. In germline, CDR1 is MGHRA, CDR2 YSYEKL. The chain's CDR3 is CASSQAPGAHSYNEQFF. For the CDR3, the DNA is TGCGCCAGCAGCCAGGCCCCAGGGGCCCACTCCTACAATGAGCAGTTCTTC.

V gene TRBV11-3 combines with J gene TRBJ2-3; D is unclear. V was trimmed by 3 bases and J by 5 bases, leaving 12 bases between them. Germline lookup yields CDR1 SGHNT and CDR2 YENEEA. The CDR3 contains 14 residues. CDR3 in DNA: TGTGCCAGCAGCTTTGGGCAAACCGGAGATACGCAGTATTTT. It codes for CASSFGQTGDTQYF. The variable domain in full, completed from reference TRBV11-3 and TRBJ2-3, reads EAGVVQSPRYKIIEKKQPVAFWCNPISGHNTLYWYLQNLGQGPELLIRYENEEAVDDSQLPKDRFSAERLKGVDSTLKIQPAELGDSAVYLCASSFGQTGDTQYFGPGTRLTVL.

This sequence joins TRBV9 and TRBJ1-5; tentative D call: TRBD1 (6 bases). V dropped 3 bases and J dropped 9 bases, with 16 bases sitting between them. This CDR3 has 14 residues. Germline CDR1 reads SGDLS; CDR2 reads YYNGEE. The CDR3 loop is CASSEGGGIGPQHF. As DNA, the CDR3 is TGTGCCAGCAGCGAGGGGGGGGGCATCGGGCCCCAGCATTTT.

This chain joins TRBV10-1 and TRBJ2-7, with a possible D match to TRBD2 (6 bases). CDR1 is WNHNN, CDR2 SYGVQD, per germline (reference sequence). V shed 5 bases and J shed 5 bases, with 13 bases lying between them. CDR3 length equals 13 residues. The CDR3 here is CASSFGWEDEQYF. CDR3 DNA sequence: TGCGCCAGCAGTTTCGGGTGGGAGGACGAGCAGTACTTC.

The rearrangement links TRBV19 to TRBJ2-1; TRBD2 matches at 7 bases. Looked up from germline, CDR1 is LNHDA and CDR2 is SQIVND (reference sequence). V trimming: 6 bases; J trimming: 3 bases; junction bases outside the gene matches: 11. CDR3 length equals 16 residues. In DNA, the CDR3 is TGTGCCAGTAGCCCCACTCGCGGGGGTTTCTACAATGAGCAGTTCTTC. Its protein is CASSPTRGGFYNEQFF.